What follows are 14 T cell receptor beta chains derived from one specimen sequenced in a study of blood T cells in healthy people across ages. Primed by a sample-barcoded 5' primer and a J-beta primer mix, a second PCR proceeded for roughly 7 to 12 cycles. Each CDR3 protein gets one entry after TCRdb re-called the 5' RACE reads with MiXCR. This table has roughly 1.9 million distinct CDR3 sequences, around 40% appearing once. The sample consisted of blood. The source of these receptors is a human donor in good health.

The chain combines TRBV4-1 with TRBJ1-2, with TRBD1 as a possible D gene (5 bases). The CDR3 extends over 14 amino acids. Trimming stripped 4 bases from V and 4 bases from J, with 13 bases between. Germline lookup yields CDR1 MGHRA and CDR2 YSYEKL. The DNA of the CDR3 is TGCGCCAGCAGCCCCGACAAGGGGCCCTATGGCTACACCTTC. Protein product: CASSPDKGPYGYTF.

The genes are TRBV4-3 and TRBJ1-2; TRBD1 matches 8 bases. The trim removed 1 base at V and 4 bases at J, leaving 8 bases unmatched. The germline gives CDR1 LGHNA, CDR2 YSLEER. The CDR3 length is 16 residues. CDR3: CASSQVTGGRIYGYTF. CDR3 in DNA: TGCGCCAGCAGCCAAGTAACAGGGGGTAGGATCTATGGCTACACCTTC.

The V gene is TRBV12-3 or TRBV12-4, the J gene TRBJ2-3; D call uncertain. CDR3 length: 14 residues. V was shortened by 7 bases and J by 2 bases, with 13 bases between the two germline ends. In nucleotides, the CDR3 is TGTGCCAGCACAATCGGGCCTTCCACAGATACGCAGTATTTT. It specifies CASTIGPSTDTQYF.

The chain couples TRBV5-1 to TRBJ2-7, with 8 nucleotides matching TRBD1. The CDR3 runs 15 residues. The V segment lost 4 bases and the J segment 0 bases; nucleotides outside the gene matches: 6. Germline V gene data show CDR1 as SGHRS and CDR2 as YFSETQ. This CDR3 reads CASSRGQDDSYEQYF. Written as DNA, the CDR3 is TGCGCCAGCAGCCGGGGACAGGACGACTCCTACGAGCAGTACTTC.

This clonotype showed up many times. The chain links TRBV6-5 to TRBJ2-1; D perhaps matches TRBD1 (6 bases). There are 16 residues in the CDR3. CDR1 MNHEY and CDR2 SVGAGI come from the germline V gene. Between the trimmed V and J ends, which lost 2 bases and 4 bases, there was a span of 15 bases. CDR3 sequence reads: CASSYTYRASYNEQFF. The CDR3 DNA follows: TGTGCCAGCAGTTACACCTACAGGGCATCGTACAATGAGCAGTTCTTC.

V usage is TRBV20-1 and J usage is TRBJ2-5; 9 bases fit TRBD1. The J call is uncertain, as TRBJ2-7 better fits the DNA end. Germline lookup yields CDR1 DFQATT and CDR2 SNEGSKA (reference sequence). The CDR3 loop spans 13 amino acids. CDR3 protein: CSAPLTGGNEQYF. The CDR3 nucleotides read TGCAGTGCTCCCCTAACAGGGGGCAACGAGCAGTACTTC.

The rearrangement links TRBV20-1 to TRBJ2-4; D gene ambiguous. This CDR3 spans 11 amino acids. The germline V and J ends were trimmed by 5 bases and 8 bases, with 10 bases remaining between them. Germline CDR1 reads DFQATT; CDR2 reads SNEGSKA (reference sequence). The CDR3 loop reads CSAQETDIQYF. CDR3 nucleotide sequence: TGCAGTGCTCAGGAAACGGACATTCAGTACTTC.

This clonotype came up a few times. The DNA is left out, because the CDR3 cannot be placed on it with certainty; the CDR3 is given as TCRdb lists it. This chain links TRBV7-9 with TRBJ1-2. The CDR3 region is 14 residues in length, termini included. The germline V gene encodes CDR1 SEHNR and CDR2 FQNEAQ (reference sequence). The CDR3 is CASSLQASSSGYTF.

This clonotype was observed a few times. The gene calls are TRBV7-9 and TRBJ2-1; possibly TRBD1 or TRBD2 for D (5 bases each). From germline, CDR1 is SEHNR and CDR2 FQNEAQ (reference sequence). The V end was cut by 3 bases, the J end by 10 bases, with 22 bases between. The CDR3 is 16 residues long. This chain's CDR3 is CASSFPIRDPQDEQFF. CDR3 nucleotide sequence: TGTGCCAGCAGCTTCCCGATCCGGGACCCTCAGGACGAGCAGTTCTTC.

The chain links TRBV2 to TRBJ1-2; 7 nucleotides match TRBD1. The CDR3 has 14 amino acids. Germline CDR1 is SNHLY and CDR2 is FYNNEI. V trimming: 4 bases; J trimming: 3 bases; junction bases outside the gene matches: 5. CDR3 in amino acids: CASSVTGVDYGYTF. In DNA form, the CDR3 reads TGTGCCAGCAGTGTAACAGGGGTGGACTATGGCTACACCTTC.

This clonotype was detected once. The chain recombines TRBV24-1 with TRBJ2-2, with TRBD1 matching over 8 bases. V lost 6 bases to trimming and J lost 4 bases; unmatched junction nucleotides: 3. The CDR3 has 14 residues. Germline assignment: CDR1 KGHDR and CDR2 SFDVKD. CDR3 sequence: CATSQTGATGELFF. In nucleotides, the CDR3 is TGTGCCACCAGTCAGACAGGGGCCACCGGGGAGCTGTTTTTT.

The V gene is TRBV4-2, the J gene TRBJ2-7, with 11 bases identical to TRBD2. The germline CDR1 and CDR2 sequences are LGHNA and YNFKEQ. Germline trimming cut 4 bases from V and 0 bases from J; bases unmatched to any gene: 8. This CDR3 is 17 amino acids long. The DNA of the CDR3 is TGTGCCAGCAGCCCCTCTCTAGCGGGGGGTTACTCCTACGAGCAGTACTTC. It translates to CASSPSLAGGYSYEQYF.

V usage is TRBV7-8 and J usage is TRBJ1-1, with D maybe TRBD1 (6 bases). V dropped 3 bases and J dropped 1 base, with 18 bases sitting between them. CDR3 length equals 17 residues. CDR1 and CDR2 from the germline V gene are SGHVS and FQNEAQ. CDR3 region: CASSLKGQQLTNTEAFF. The CDR3 region has the DNA TGTGCCAGCAGCTTGAAAGGACAGCAATTAACGAACACTGAAGCTTTCTTT.

The chain recombines TRBV12-3 or TRBV12-4 with TRBJ1-1; no clear D. Trimming took off 1 base at V and 12 bases at J, with 21 bases between the two ends. CDR3 length: 15 amino acids. CDR3 sequence: CASSLGAPTWDTTFF. CDR3 nucleotide sequence: TGTGCCAGCAGTTTAGGGGCCCCGACATGGGATACTACTTTCTTT.